The entry below describes one TCR beta chain. J gave up 8 bases and V 0 bases, and 6 bases lay outside the gene matches. Per the germline V gene, CDR1 is SGHRS and CDR2 is YFSETQ. CDR3 length: 14 amino acids. The data originate from a study of blood T cell repertoires in COVID-19. Original processing notes: How many nucleated cells were present was estimated from reference gene primer amplification. The protocol was immunoSEQ multiplex PCR, while the TCRdb copy is restricted to in-frame clones and leaves out a portion. The V and J calls and clone size were taken over from that table, and D and trimming were inferred from the DNA. The sample has 140,000 or so clones; around four fifths are singletons.

This chain joins TRBV5-1 and TRBJ1-2; TRBD1 agrees at 8 bases. The origin of this receptor is a human donor in a cohort sampled during active COVID-19. Sequenced sample: peripheral blood. The CDR3 DNA is TGCGCCAGCAGCTTGGACGCAGGGGGCAGCGGCTACACCTTC. Translating gives CASSLDAGGSGYTF.